These T cell receptor beta chains were read from a single sample in a study of regulatory T cells in long-lasting Graves disease. Using its own MiXCR run on the multiplex PCR reads, TCRdb lists one record per CDR3 protein. The profile shows 390,000 or so distinct CDR3 sequences, 23% of them singletons. Sequenced material: peripheral blood mononuclear cells (PBMCs), taken when the disease was refractory, from a patient treated with antithyroid drugs. Receptor source: a woman in her forties with Graves disease. Both conserved end residues are part of each CDR3. A D gene is named only where the DNA matches it firmly. Size tells how often a clone was seen (once, few, many) or the class of an expanded clone, and some rows leave it out.

CDR3 DNA	CDR3 protein	V gene	J gene	clone size	D gene
TGTGCCAGCTCACCCTTTGGGCCGCTAGCCAAAAACATTCAGTACTTC	CASSPFGPLAKNIQYF	TRBV18	TRBJ2-4	-	-
TGCAGTGCTCAAGTGGTGCACGCTGAAGCTTTCTTT	CSAQVVHAEAFF	TRBV20-1	TRBJ1-1	many	-
TGCGCCAGCAGCCCAGGGGACATTAACACCGGGGAGCTGTTTTTT	CASSPGDINTGELFF	TRBV5-1	TRBJ2-2	-	-
TGTGCCAGCTCACCAGGGGTTAAGGTCGACGAGCAGTACTTC	CASSPGVKVDEQYF	TRBV18	TRBJ2-7	-	-
TGCGGCGCCAGACCCCTCGGCAACACTGAAGCTTTCTTT	CGARPLGNTEAFF	TRBV29-1	TRBJ1-1	few	-
TGTGCCAGCAATTTGGGGAACACTGAAGCTTTCTTT	CASNLGNTEAFF	TRBV28	TRBJ1-1	many	-
TGTGCCACCAGCAGAGATTTTTGGGGACTAGCGGGAGAAGAGACCCAGTACTTC	CATSRDFWGLAGEETQYF	TRBV15	TRBJ2-5	many	TRBD2
TGTGCCAGCAGGGGTCCAGGGGGCGATGAGCAGTTCTTC	CASRGPGGDEQFF	TRBV6-1	TRBJ2-1	-	TRBD1
TGCAGCGTCGGGGGGAAAGTGGGCACCGGGGAGCTGTTTTTT	CSVGGKVGTGELFF	TRBV29-1	TRBJ2-2	few	TRBD2
TGTGCCAGCAAGTCGGACTCATTTGAAGGGGCAGATACGCAGTATTTT	CASKSDSFEGADTQYF	TRBV27	TRBJ2-3	-	-
TGCGCCAGCAGAAATCCACCCGTGGGGGAGCAGTACTTC	CASRNPPVGEQYF	TRBV5-1	TRBJ2-7	-	-
TGTGCCAGCAGCTTAACGCCCCTTAGCGGCTACAATGAGCAGTTCTTC	CASSLTPLSGYNEQFF	TRBV7-3	TRBJ2-1	-	-
TGTGCCAGTAGTATGGGCCTAGCGGGAGCCTACGAGCAGTACTTC	CASSMGLAGAYEQYF	TRBV19	TRBJ2-7	many	TRBD2
TGCAGTGCTAGAATGGGGACTAGCGGCTACGAGCAGTACTTC	CSARMGTSGYEQYF	TRBV20-1	TRBJ2-7	many	TRBD2
TGTGCCAGCAGTTGGACTAGCGGGAGGGCCGGGGAGCTGTTTTTT	CASSWTSGRAGELFF	TRBV12-3/TRBV12-4	TRBJ2-2	many	TRBD2
TGTGCCATCAGTGAGTTTAGCGGGAGGAACGAGCAGTACTTC	CAISEFSGRNEQYF	TRBV10-3	TRBJ2-7	many	TRBD2
TGTGCCAGCAGTTCGGGACCCCTGATAGAGCAGTACTTC	CASSSGPLIEQYF	TRBV28	TRBJ2-7	many	-
TGTGCCAGCAGCCCCCCCGGCAGTCAGACCCAGTACTTC	CASSPPGSQTQYF	TRBV11-2	TRBJ2-5	many	-
TGTGCCAGCAGTTTCGTGAGAGAGCAGTACTTC	CASSFVREQYF	TRBV28	TRBJ2-7	many	-
TGTGCCACCCAACTGGACGGACGCTACGAGCAGTACTTC	CATQLDGRYEQYF	TRBV19	TRBJ2-7	few	-